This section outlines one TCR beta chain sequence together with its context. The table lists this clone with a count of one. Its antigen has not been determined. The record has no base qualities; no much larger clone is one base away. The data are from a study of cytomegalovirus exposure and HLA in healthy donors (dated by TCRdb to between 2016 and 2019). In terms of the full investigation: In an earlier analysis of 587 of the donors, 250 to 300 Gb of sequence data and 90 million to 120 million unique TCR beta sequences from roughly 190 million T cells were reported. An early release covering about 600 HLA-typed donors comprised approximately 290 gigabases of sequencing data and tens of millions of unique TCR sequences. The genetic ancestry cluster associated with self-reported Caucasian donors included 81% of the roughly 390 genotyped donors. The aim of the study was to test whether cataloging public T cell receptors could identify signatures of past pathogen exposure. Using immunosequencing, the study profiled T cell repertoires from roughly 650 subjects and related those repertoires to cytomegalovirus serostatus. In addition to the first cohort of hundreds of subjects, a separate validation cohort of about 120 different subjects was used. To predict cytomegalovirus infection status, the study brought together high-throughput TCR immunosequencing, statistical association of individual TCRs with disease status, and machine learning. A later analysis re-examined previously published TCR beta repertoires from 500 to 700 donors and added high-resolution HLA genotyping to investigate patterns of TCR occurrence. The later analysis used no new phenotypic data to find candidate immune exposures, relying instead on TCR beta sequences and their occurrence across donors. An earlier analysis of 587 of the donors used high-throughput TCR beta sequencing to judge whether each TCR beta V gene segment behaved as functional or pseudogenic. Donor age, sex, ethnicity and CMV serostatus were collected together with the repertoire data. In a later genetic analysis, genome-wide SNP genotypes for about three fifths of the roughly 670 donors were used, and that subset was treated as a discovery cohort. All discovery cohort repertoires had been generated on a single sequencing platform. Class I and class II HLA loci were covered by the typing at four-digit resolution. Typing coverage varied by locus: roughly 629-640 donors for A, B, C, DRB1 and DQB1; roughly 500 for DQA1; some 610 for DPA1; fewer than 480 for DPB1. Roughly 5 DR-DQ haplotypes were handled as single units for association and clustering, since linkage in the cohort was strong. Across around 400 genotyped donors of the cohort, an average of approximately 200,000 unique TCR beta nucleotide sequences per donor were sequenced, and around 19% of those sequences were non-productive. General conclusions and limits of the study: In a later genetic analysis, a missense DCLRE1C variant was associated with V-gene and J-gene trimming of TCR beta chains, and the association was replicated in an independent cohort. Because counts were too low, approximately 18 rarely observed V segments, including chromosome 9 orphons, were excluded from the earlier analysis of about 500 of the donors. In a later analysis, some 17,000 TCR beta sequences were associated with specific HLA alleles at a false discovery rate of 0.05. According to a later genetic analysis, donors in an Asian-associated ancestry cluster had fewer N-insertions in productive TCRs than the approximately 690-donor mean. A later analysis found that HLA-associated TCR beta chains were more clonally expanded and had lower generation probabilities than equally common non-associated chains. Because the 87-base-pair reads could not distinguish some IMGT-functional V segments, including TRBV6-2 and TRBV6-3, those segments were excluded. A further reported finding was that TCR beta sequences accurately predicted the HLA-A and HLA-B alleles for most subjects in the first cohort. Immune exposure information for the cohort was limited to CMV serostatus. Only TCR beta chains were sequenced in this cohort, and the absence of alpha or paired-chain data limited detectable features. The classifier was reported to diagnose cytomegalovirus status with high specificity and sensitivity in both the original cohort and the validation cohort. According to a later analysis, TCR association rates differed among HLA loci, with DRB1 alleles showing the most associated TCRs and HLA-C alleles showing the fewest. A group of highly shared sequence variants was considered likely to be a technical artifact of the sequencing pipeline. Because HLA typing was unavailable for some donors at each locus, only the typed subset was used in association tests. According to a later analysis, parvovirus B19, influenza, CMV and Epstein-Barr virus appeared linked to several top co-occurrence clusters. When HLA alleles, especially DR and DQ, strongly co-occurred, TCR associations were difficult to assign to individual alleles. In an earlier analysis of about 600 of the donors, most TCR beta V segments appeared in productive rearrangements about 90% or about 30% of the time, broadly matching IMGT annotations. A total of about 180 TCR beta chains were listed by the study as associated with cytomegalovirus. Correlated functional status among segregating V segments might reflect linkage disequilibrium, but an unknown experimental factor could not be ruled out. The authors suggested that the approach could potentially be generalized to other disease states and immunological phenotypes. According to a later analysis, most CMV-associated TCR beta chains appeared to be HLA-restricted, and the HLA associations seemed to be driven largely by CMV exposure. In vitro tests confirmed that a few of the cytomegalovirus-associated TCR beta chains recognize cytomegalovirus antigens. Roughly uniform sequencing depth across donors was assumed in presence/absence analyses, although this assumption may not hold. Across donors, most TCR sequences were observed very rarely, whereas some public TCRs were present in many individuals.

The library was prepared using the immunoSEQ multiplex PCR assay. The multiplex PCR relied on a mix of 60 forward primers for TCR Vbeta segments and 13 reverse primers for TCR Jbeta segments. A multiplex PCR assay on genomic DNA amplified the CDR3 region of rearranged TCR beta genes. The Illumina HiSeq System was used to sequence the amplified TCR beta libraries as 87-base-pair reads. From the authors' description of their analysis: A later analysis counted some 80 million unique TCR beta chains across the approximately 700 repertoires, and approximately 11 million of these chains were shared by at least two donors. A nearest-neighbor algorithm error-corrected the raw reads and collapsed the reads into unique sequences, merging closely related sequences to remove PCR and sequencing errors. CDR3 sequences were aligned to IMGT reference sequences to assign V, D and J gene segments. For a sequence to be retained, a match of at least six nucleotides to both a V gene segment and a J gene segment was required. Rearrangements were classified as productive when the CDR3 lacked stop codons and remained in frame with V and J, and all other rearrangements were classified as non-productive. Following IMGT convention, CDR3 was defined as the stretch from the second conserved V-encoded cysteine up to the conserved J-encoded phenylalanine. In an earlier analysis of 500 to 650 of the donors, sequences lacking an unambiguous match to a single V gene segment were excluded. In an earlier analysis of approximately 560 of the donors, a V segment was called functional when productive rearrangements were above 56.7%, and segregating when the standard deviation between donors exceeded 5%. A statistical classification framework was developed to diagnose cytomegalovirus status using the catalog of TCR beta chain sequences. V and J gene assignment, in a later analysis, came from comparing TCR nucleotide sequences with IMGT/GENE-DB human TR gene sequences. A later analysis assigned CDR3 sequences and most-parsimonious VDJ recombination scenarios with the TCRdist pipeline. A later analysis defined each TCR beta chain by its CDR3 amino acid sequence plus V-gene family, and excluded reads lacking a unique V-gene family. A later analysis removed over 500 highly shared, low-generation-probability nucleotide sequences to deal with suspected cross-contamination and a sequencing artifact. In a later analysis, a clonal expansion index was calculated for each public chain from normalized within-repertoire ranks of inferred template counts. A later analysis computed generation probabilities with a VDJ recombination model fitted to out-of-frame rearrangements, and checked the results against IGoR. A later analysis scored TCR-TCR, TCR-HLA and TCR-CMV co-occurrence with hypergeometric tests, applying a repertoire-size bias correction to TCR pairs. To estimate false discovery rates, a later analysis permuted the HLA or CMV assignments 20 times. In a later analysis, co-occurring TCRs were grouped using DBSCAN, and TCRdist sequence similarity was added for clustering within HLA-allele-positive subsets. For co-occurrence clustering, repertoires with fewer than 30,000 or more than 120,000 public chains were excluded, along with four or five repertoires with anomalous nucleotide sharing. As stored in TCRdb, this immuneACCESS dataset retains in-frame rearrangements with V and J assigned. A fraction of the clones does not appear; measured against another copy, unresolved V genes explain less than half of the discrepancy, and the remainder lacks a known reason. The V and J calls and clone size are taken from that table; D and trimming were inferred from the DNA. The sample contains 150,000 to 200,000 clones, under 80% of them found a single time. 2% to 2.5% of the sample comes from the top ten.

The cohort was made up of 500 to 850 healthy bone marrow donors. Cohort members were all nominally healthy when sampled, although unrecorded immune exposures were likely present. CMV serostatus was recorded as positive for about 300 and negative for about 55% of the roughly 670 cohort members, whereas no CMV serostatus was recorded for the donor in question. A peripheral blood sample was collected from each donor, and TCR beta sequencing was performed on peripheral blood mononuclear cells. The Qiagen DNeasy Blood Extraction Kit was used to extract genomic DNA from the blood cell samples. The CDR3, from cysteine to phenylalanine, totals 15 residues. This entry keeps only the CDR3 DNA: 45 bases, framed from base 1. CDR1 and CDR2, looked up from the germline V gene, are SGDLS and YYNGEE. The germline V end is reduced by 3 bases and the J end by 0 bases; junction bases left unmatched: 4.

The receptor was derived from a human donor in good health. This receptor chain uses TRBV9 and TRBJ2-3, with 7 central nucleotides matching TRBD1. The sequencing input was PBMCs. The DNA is TGTGCCAGCAGCGCCGGACAGGCCAGCACAGATACGCAGTATTTT. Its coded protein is CASSAGQASTDTQYF. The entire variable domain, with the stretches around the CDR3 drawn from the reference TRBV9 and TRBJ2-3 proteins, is DSGVTQTPKHLITATGQRVTLRCSPRSGDLSVYWYQQSLDQGLQFLIQYYNGEERAKGNILERFSAQQFPDLHSELNLSSLELGDSALYFCASSAGQASTDTQYFGPGTRLTVL.